Described below is a single T cell receptor beta chain sequence and its context. This sample was taken from a study of blood T cell repertoires in COVID-19. Study summary: There were acute and convalescent COVID-19 samples, and they came from the United States, Italy and Spain.

TCRdb's table, derived via immunoSEQ multiplex PCR, lists solely in-frame clones and lacks some. This table has 180,000 or so clones, over 65% appearing once. Categorization into cohorts depended on clinical history that participants reported. What the recovered Cohort 3 donors had was two negative PCRs, clearance, or symptom resolution. The CDR3 spans 17 residues. Germline V gene sequence: CDR1 MNHEY, CDR2 SMNVEV (reference sequence). V lost 4 bases to trimming and J lost 4 bases, with 20 bases between them. The source is a woman aged 45-65 years who had recovered from COVID-19. This chain connects TRBV27 to TRBJ1-3, with unresolved D. The sample was PBMCs or T cells enriched from blood (not recorded which). Written as DNA, the CDR3 is TGTGCCAGCAGTTCGAGGGCCTCTTTCCAGGACGGAAACACCATATATTTT. The encoded protein is CASSSRASFQDGNTIYF.